This T cell receptor beta chain was sequenced for a study of shared clonotypes between healthy human individuals. In the naive CD8 group, cells lacked CD45RO and were positively selected for CCR7, so terminally differentiated effector memory CD45RA+ cells were left out. All donors were healthy HIV-negative adults lacking recent acute infections or vaccinations. Study results and caveats: Clonotypes shared by all four sorted-subset donors had higher generation probabilities than non-shared clonotypes. Of the naive CD4 clonotypes, 4% to 5% were shared across a few donors.

Genomic DNA per cell subset filled all wells of several immunoSEQ plates. Clones were read by immunoSEQ multiplex PCR, and TCRdb kept only the in-frame ones, dropping some. The sample lists about 680,000 clones, roughly nine tenths seen once, with approximately 22% in the top ten. Trimming stripped 5 bases from V and 10 bases from J, with 20 bases between. The CDR3 sequence is 14 residues long. The germline V gene encodes CDR1 SEHNR and CDR2 FQNEAQ (reference sequence). Details on this clone: Antigen: not known.

This receptor was identified in a man aged 25 to 40 in good health. Sequenced sample: naive CD8+ T cells sorted from blood. V usage is TRBV7-9 and J usage is TRBJ1-1; D is undetermined. The DNA for the CDR3 is TGTGCCAGCAGCCCCGCGAAAGCCGACCGGTCAGCTTTCTTT. Encoded protein: CASSPAKADRSAFF.